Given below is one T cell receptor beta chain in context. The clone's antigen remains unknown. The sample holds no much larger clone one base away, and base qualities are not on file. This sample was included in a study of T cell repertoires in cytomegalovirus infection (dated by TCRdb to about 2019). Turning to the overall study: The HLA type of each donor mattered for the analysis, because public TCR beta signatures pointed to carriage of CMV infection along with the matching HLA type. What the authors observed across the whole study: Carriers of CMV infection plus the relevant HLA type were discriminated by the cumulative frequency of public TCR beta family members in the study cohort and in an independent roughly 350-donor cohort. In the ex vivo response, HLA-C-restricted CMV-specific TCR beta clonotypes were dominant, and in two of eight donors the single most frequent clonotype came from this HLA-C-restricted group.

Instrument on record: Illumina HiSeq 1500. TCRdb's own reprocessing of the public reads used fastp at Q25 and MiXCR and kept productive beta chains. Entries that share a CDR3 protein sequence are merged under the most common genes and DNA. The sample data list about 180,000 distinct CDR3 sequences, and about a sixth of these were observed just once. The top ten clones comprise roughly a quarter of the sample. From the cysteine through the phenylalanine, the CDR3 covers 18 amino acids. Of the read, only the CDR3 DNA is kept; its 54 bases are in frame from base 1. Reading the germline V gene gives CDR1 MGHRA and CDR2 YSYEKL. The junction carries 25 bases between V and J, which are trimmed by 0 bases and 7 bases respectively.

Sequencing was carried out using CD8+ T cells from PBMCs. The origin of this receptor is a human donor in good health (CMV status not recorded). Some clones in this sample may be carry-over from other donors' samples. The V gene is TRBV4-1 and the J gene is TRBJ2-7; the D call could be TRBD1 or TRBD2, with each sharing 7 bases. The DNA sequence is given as TGCGCCAGCAGCCAAGAGGGTGACAGGGAGGGCCCCTTTACGGAGCAGTACTTC. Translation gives CASSQEGDREGPFTEQYF.